These 29 T cell receptor beta chains share one sample of origin, sequenced in a study of blood T cell repertoires in COVID-19. Profiling relied on immunoSEQ multiplex PCR, and the TCRdb table lists in-frame clones only, not all of them. The sample consists of tens of thousands of clones, around 83% of them appearing once. What was sequenced was peripheral blood. These receptors originate from an elderly woman with acute or convalescent COVID-19.

V usage is TRBV7-3 and J usage is TRBJ1-4, with 8 bases aligning to TRBD1. V shed 3 bases and J 8 bases; nucleotides not matched to a gene: 8. Germline V gene data show CDR1 as SGHTA and CDR2 as FQGTGA. CDR3 length: 15 residues. The CDR3 protein is CASSFSRGQGEKLFF. The CDR3, as DNA: TGTGCCAGCAGCTTTTCCCGCGGACAGGGAGAAAAACTGTTTTTT.

The table lists this clone with a count of one. The rearrangement uses TRBV7-9 and TRBJ2-1; the match to TRBD2 covers 10 bases. V trimming: 6 bases; J trimming: 5 bases; junction bases outside the gene matches: 7. Germline lookup yields CDR1 SEHNR and CDR2 FQNEAQ (reference sequence). This CDR3 spans 15 amino acids. CDR3 protein: CASRSPGLAHNEQFF. CDR3 coding DNA: TGTGCCAGCAGATCTCCGGGACTAGCGCACAATGAGCAGTTCTTC.

This clone has just one count. The chain uses TRBV14 and TRBJ2-2; 7 bases map to TRBD1. The CDR3 loop spans 15 amino acids. Germline-derived CDR1 and CDR2 are SGHDN and FVKESK. The V and J ends lost 4 bases and 2 bases, in that order; junction bases with no gene match: 4. The DNA of the CDR3 is TGTGCCAGCAGCCCCGGGACAGCTAACACCGGGGAGCTGTTTTTT. This codes for CASSPGTANTGELFF.

The chain joins TRBV4-1 to TRBJ1-5; D call uncertain. V shed 4 bases and J shed 5 bases, with 18 bases lying between them. The CDR3 is 16 residues long. CDR1 is MGHRA, CDR2 YSYEKL, per germline. In DNA form, the CDR3 reads TGCGCCAGCAGCCCCAATGGAGAGGGAGGGTATCAGCCCCAGCATTTT. Amino acid sequence: CASSPNGEGGYQPQHF.

The chain carries TRBV5-8 and TRBJ2-1, with a weak D call TRBD2 (6 bases). This CDR3 has 15 residues. Looked up from germline, CDR1 is SGHTS and CDR2 is YDEGEE. V was clipped by 6 bases and J by 12 bases, with 25 bases between them. The CDR3 DNA follows: TGTGCCAGCACCTCGCGCCCCGCGGGGCGGGAAGCGCAGTTCTTC. Translating gives CASTSRPAGREAQFF.

The chain recombines TRBV12-5 with TRBJ1-2; D might be TRBD1 (6 bases). Germline CDR1 is LGHNT and CDR2 is FRNRAP. The CDR3 runs 12 residues. Deletions cut 6 bases from V and 4 bases from J, with 9 bases between. The CDR3 region has the DNA TGTGCTAGTGGCCTCAGGGGCTATGGCTACACCTTC. Protein product: CASGLRGYGYTF.

The J gene is TRBJ1-1, the V gene TRBV5-1, with 7 positions matching TRBD1. The V and J ends lost 1 base and 2 bases, in that order; junction bases with no gene match: 2. The germline V gene has CDR1 SGHRS and CDR2 YFSETQ. The CDR3 loop spans 14 amino acids. This CDR3 is CASSLWDSNTEAFF. The DNA for the CDR3 is TGCGCCAGCAGCTTGTGGGACAGTAACACTGAAGCTTTCTTT.

This chain connects TRBV2 to TRBJ1-4, with TRBD1 matching over 7 bases. Germline V gene lookup returns CDR1 SNHLY and CDR2 FYNNEI. V was clipped by 6 bases and J by 0 bases; unmatched bases: 4. This CDR3 is 15 amino acids long. Here the CDR3 reads CASRGDSATNEKLFF. As DNA, the CDR3 is TGTGCCAGCAGGGGGGACAGCGCAACTAATGAAAAACTGTTTTTT.

The V and J genes are TRBV6-2 or TRBV6-3 and TRBJ2-2, with TRBD1 identical over 9 bases. Unmatched junction bases numbered 5, after V lost 4 bases and J lost 5 bases. CDR1 is MNHEY, CDR2 SVGEGT, per germline. The length of the CDR3 is 15 residues. The CDR3 loop reads CASSSQGARTGELFF. CDR3 coding DNA: TGTGCCAGCAGTTCACAGGGGGCGCGGACCGGGGAGCTGTTTTTT.

The chain links TRBV19 to TRBJ2-1, with TRBD2 matching over 9 bases. J was trimmed by 4 bases and V by 8 bases; bases with no gene match: 9. Per germline, CDR1 LNHDA and CDR2 SQIVND (reference sequence). The CDR3 runs 15 residues. CDR3 nucleotides: TGTGCCAGTGGCGGGGGGGCCGCGGGTTACAATGAGCAGTTCTTC. As protein: CASGGGAAGYNEQFF.

The genes are TRBV30 and TRBJ1-1; 10 bases are shared with TRBD1. The V gene end was trimmed by 8 bases and the J gene end by 1 base; junction bases not matched to a gene: 4. CDR3 length: 13 amino acids. Per the germline V gene, CDR1 is GTSNPN and CDR2 is SVGIG (reference sequence). The CDR3 region is CARQGAENTEAFF. The CDR3 nucleotides are TGTGCCAGACAGGGGGCGGAGAACACTGAAGCTTTCTTT. Complete variable domain (other parts from reference TRBV30 and TRBJ1-1): SQTIHQWPATLVQPVGSPLSLECTVEGTSNPNLYWYRQAAGRGLQLLFYSVGIGQISSEVPQNLSASRPQDRQFILSSKKLLLSDSGFYLCARQGAENTEAFFGQGTRLTVV.

This chain uses TRBV6-5 with TRBJ2-5; 9 bases agree with TRBD2. Germline V gene lookup returns CDR1 MNHEY and CDR2 SVGAGI. This CDR3 has 15 residues. Losses at the gene ends were 2 bases for V and 4 bases for J; bases not matched to a gene: 5. CDR3 sequence reads: CASSYQGGGGETQYF. CDR3 DNA sequence: TGTGCCAGCAGTTACCAGGGCGGGGGGGGAGAGACCCAGTACTTC.

This clone occurred once. This chain uses TRBV5-4 with TRBJ1-1; a weak D match, TRBD1 (5 bases). V was pared by 4 bases and J by 6 bases, with 10 bases between. This CDR3 region has 12 residues. The V gene's germline CDR1 is SGHNT and CDR2 YYREEE (reference sequence). Written as DNA, the CDR3 is TGTGCCAGCAGCGTAGGGGTGGCTGAAGCTTTCTTT. Its translation: CASSVGVAEAFF.

The V gene is TRBV6-5, the J gene TRBJ2-2; D may be TRBD2 (7 bases). Germline CDR1 MNHEY, CDR2 SVGAGI. The CDR3 length is 15 residues. V dropped 7 bases and J dropped 4 bases, with 16 bases sitting between them. DNA for the CDR3: TGTGCCAGCACCGTGGAGGGGGGGATCACCGGGGAGCTGTTTTTT. Its translation: CASTVEGGITGELFF.

The chain joins TRBV5-1 to TRBJ1-2; no definite D call. CDR1 and CDR2 (germline): SGHRS, YFSETQ. The CDR3 contains 15 residues. Deletions cut 4 bases from V and 2 bases from J, with 15 bases between. CDR3 nucleotides: TGCGCCAGCAGCCTTGGAGGCCAGGTCAACTATGGCTACACCTTC. Its protein is CASSLGGQVNYGYTF.

The rearrangement links TRBV29-1 to TRBJ2-5; D remains ambiguous. Germline V gives CDR1 SQVTM, CDR2 ANQGSEA. The CDR3 totals 15 residues. Trimming removed 0 bases at V and 1 base at J, with 12 bases between. In DNA, the CDR3 is TGCAGCGTTGAAGATCACAGTGGCTCCCAAGAGACCCAGTACTTC. Residues: CSVEDHSGSQETQYF. Full variable domain (remainder filled in from reference TRBV29-1 and TRBJ2-5): SAVISQKPSRDICQRGTSLTIQCQVDSQVTMMFWYRQQPGQSLTLIATANQGSEATYESGFVIDKFPISRPNLTFSTLTVSNMSPEDSSIYLCSVEDHSGSQETQYFGPGTRLLVL.

The DNA for the CDR3 is TGTGCTAGTGGCCGTGGCGGTTCCTACGAGCAGTACTTC. This translates into CASGRGGSYEQYF. The chain joins TRBV12-5 to TRBJ2-7; D uncertain. The CDR3 spans 13 residues. Trimming pared 6 bases from V and 1 base from J, leaving 10 bases between. Germline CDR1 LGHNT, CDR2 FRNRAP.

V usage is TRBV5-1 and J usage is TRBJ1-1, with 10 bases fitting TRBD1. The CDR3 covers 17 residues. The V gene's germline CDR1 is SGHRS and CDR2 YFSETQ. With 6 bases clipped from V and 6 bases from J, the junction kept 17 bases outside the gene matches. The CDR3 spells CASTIPATGGTQAEAFF. The CDR3 DNA reads TGCGCCAGCACAATCCCGGCGACAGGGGGCACCCAGGCTGAAGCTTTCTTT. Complete variable domain (other parts from reference TRBV5-1 and TRBJ1-1): KAGVTQTPRYLIKTRGQQVTLSCSPISGHRSVSWYQQTPGQGLQFLFEYFSETQRNKGNFPGRFSGRQFSNSRSEMNVSTLELGDSALYLCASTIPATGGTQAEAFFGQGTRLTVV.

This clone was seen only a few times. J is TRBJ2-5 and V is TRBV5-1, with D perhaps TRBD2 (6 bases). Trimming pared 0 bases from V and 2 bases from J, leaving 14 bases between. Germline V gives CDR1 SGHRS, CDR2 YFSETQ. The CDR3 length is 16 residues. CDR3 sequence: CASSLARRGRQETQYF. The CDR3 nucleotides read TGCGCCAGCAGCTTGGCAAGGCGGGGCCGTCAAGAGACCCAGTACTTC. The full variable domain, its missing parts supplied by reference TRBV5-1 and TRBJ2-5, is KAGVTQTPRYLIKTRGQQVTLSCSPISGHRSVSWYQQTPGQGLQFLFEYFSETQRNKGNFPGRFSGRQFSNSRSEMNVSTLELGDSALYLCASSLARRGRQETQYFGPGTRLLVL.

This sequence joins TRBV19 and TRBJ1-2; possible D gene TRBD1, 6 bases. Germline V lookup: CDR1 LNHDA, CDR2 SQIVND (reference sequence). This CDR3 has 15 amino acids. The ends were cut back, 8 bases at V and 3 bases at J, with 19 bases in the middle. This CDR3 is CASGETGGLYYGYTF. In DNA, the CDR3 is TGTGCCAGTGGCGAGACGGGGGGCTTATACTATGGCTACACCTTC. Full variable domain (outside the CDR3, taken from reference TRBV19 and TRBJ1-2): DGGITQSPKYLFRKEGQNVTLSCEQNLNHDAMYWYRQDPGQGLRLIYYSQIVNDFQKGDIAEGYSVSREKKESFPLTVTSAQKNPTAFYLCASGETGGLYYGYTFGSGTRLTVV.

V gene TRBV5-6 combines with J gene TRBJ1-3; no reliable D call. The CDR3 covers 14 residues. CDR1 and CDR2 from the germline V gene are SGHDT and YYEEEE. The V end lost 0 bases, the J end lost 4 bases, and 8 bases lay between the germline ends. CDR3 sequence (DNA): TGTGCCAGCAGCTTGGCCCGTCCGGGAAACACCATATATTTT. The encoded protein is CASSLARPGNTIYF.

This chain joins TRBV9 and TRBJ1-5, with 7 bases that match TRBD1. The junction had 9 bases not matched to a gene; V was cut back by 4 bases and J by 5 bases. The CDR3 spans 15 residues. From germline, CDR1 is SGDLS and CDR2 YYNGEE. CDR3 sequence: CASSPDGDRDQPQHF. The DNA for the CDR3 is TGTGCCAGCAGCCCGGATGGAGACAGGGATCAGCCCCAGCATTTT.

The V gene is TRBV19, the J gene TRBJ2-2; D is ambiguous. The V end lost 1 base, the J end lost 8 bases, and 5 bases lay between the germline ends. The CDR3 runs 12 residues. Germline V lookup: CDR1 LNHDA, CDR2 SQIVND (reference sequence). CDR3: CASSIVTGELFF. The CDR3 DNA is TGTGCCAGTAGTATAGTTACAGGGGAGCTGTTTTTT.

The CDR3 sequence is CASSSDSGTEAFF. Here the CDR3 DNA reads TGCGCCAGCAGCTCTGATTCGGGGACTGAAGCTTTCTTT. The chain links TRBV5-1 to TRBJ1-1; D remains ambiguous. This CDR3 is 13 amino acids long. CDR1 and CDR2 from the germline V gene are SGHRS and YFSETQ. V lost 3 bases, J lost 5 bases, and 11 bases lay in between.

The J gene is TRBJ2-1, the V gene TRBV28, with D perhaps matching TRBD2 (7 bases). CDR3 length: 17 amino acids. Germline CDR1 is MDHEN and CDR2 is SYDVKM. The ends were cut back, 2 bases at V and 4 bases at J, with 18 bases in the middle. In nucleotides, the CDR3 is TGTGCCAGCAGTTTAGCCGGTCCGGGGAGGGGGTACAATGAGCAGTTCTTC. It specifies CASSLAGPGRGYNEQFF.

The V call is TRBV27, the J call TRBJ2-7, with 7 bases matching TRBD2. V lost 4 bases and J lost 0; bases outside the gene matches: 9. Germline-derived CDR1 and CDR2 are MNHEY and SMNVEV (reference sequence). This CDR3 region has 16 residues. The CDR3 reads CASSWSGLPGSYEQYF. The CDR3 coding sequence is TGTGCCAGCAGTTGGTCGGGACTACCGGGCTCCTACGAGCAGTACTTC.

This CDR3 reads CASRPLQGARTEAFF. DNA for the CDR3: TGTGCCAGTAGGCCACTACAGGGGGCCCGGACTGAAGCTTTCTTT. V is TRBV19 and J is TRBJ1-1; 9 positions agree with TRBD1. This CDR3 comprises 15 residues. V was pared by 6 bases and J by 5 bases, with 10 bases of the junction left unmatched. Germline V gives CDR1 LNHDA, CDR2 SQIVND (reference sequence).

The J gene is TRBJ2-7, the V gene TRBV19; possibly TRBD1 for D (5 bases). Trimming shortened V by 3 bases and J by 3 bases, and 6 bases separated the two germline ends. Germline CDR1 LNHDA, CDR2 SQIVND (reference sequence). The CDR3 is made up of 12 amino acids. The CDR3 protein is CASSIQGYEQYF. In DNA form, the CDR3 reads TGTGCCAGTAGTATTCAGGGCTACGAGCAGTACTTC.

The J gene is TRBJ2-3, the V gene TRBV5-1; D is perhaps TRBD2 (5 bases). In germline, CDR1 is SGHRS, CDR2 YFSETQ. Trimming removed 4 bases from V and 1 base from J, with 10 bases in between. The CDR3 has 14 residues. CDR3 in amino acids: CASSRGWGTDTQYF. DNA of the CDR3: TGCGCCAGCAGCCGAGGGTGGGGCACAGATACGCAGTATTTT. Looking up the rest from reference TRBV5-1 and TRBJ2-3 gives the full variable domain: KAGVTQTPRYLIKTRGQQVTLSCSPISGHRSVSWYQQTPGQGLQFLFEYFSETQRNKGNFPGRFSGRQFSNSRSEMNVSTLELGDSALYLCASSRGWGTDTQYFGPGTRLTVL.